The sequence of this T cell receptor beta chain was determined in a study of response to subunit inactivated influenza vaccine (dated by TCRdb to between 2017 and 2018). For the study in its entirety: To follow how T cells responded to a trivalent subunit inactivated influenza vaccine, the researchers relied on deep quantitative profiling of the T cell receptor repertoire.

From the cysteine up to the phenylalanine, the CDR3 has a length of 14 residues. The DNA shown is the 42-base CDR3, in frame from base 1. The trim is 0 bases for V and 4 bases for J, with a gap of 10 bases between the germline ends. This clonotype was seen more than once but under ten times. Its antigen is currently not known. Per-base quality was not reported, and no clone a single base away is much larger than it. Beyond this particular receptor, the publication reports: According to the authors, only a limited number of new T cells may be recruited by each seasonal influenza vaccination.

Libraries were prepared through RT-PCR. Sequencer: Illumina HiSeq 2500. TCRdb took the public reads, trimmed them with fastp at Q25, ran MiXCR for clone calling and kept in-frame beta chains. Rows with one shared CDR3 protein collapse into an entry with the most common genes and DNA. Present in this sample are just under 550,000 distinct CDR3 sequences, around 21% of which were seen just once. Approximately 2.9% of the sample is held by the ten biggest clonotypes. Another study also made use of these data, one on T cells expressing NK-cell markers. That second publication adds: 5'RACE template switching, by which a universal primer site and unique molecular identifiers were added, was used to make TCR beta cDNA libraries. Three sorted T-cell subsets (CD3+CD56+NKG2C+, CD3+CD56+NKG2C- and CD3+CD56-NKG2C+) from 7 to 9 donors had their TCR beta-chain repertoires profiled. Among the eight sequenced donors, only one was HCMV-seronegative, while the other seven were HCMV-seropositive. In several experiments an anti-gammadeltaTCR antibody was added to restrict sorting to alphabetaTCR-expressing T cells. In several donors, the dominant CD3+CD56+NKG2C+ clonotypes were found to rank among the top 10 CD8+ clonotypes and to make up about 1.0-7.0% of CD8+ T cells. Those dominant clonotypes were again the most abundant among CD3+CD56-NKG2C+ cells in a few donors, at roughly 25-60.1%. Whether the expanded NKG2C-expressing T cell clones were specific for HCMV antigens was left unclear. The eight sequenced donors were randomly selected healthy volunteers, three men and five women. HCMV-specific IgG was detected in serum with a commercial ELISA kit to determine HCMV serostatus. Peripheral blood mononuclear cells were isolated from blood by Ficoll density gradient centrifugation. Magnetic immunoseparation with Miltenyi isolation kits was used to isolate CD4+ and CD8+ T cells from PBMC. cDNA synthesis was primed from the TCR beta constant segment and was followed by two successive PCR amplification steps. The libraries were sequenced on Illumina HiSeq 2000/2500, MiSeq or NextSeq, producing 2 x 150 bp reads. MIGEC was used to demultiplex reads and group the reads by UMI, and MiTCR was used to assemble and quantify clonotypes. To exclude erroneous sequences, any TCR cDNA sequence not supported by at least two reads was discarded. Downstream repertoire analysis used the tcR package, and clonotypes were matched across fractions by CDR3 nucleotide sequence plus V segment. Antigen specificity was annotated against VDJdb with VDJmatch, allowing one amino acid substitution in CDR3.

Source: CD4+ T cells sorted from PBMCs, taken roughly 12 days after vaccination. This TCR came from a man aged 50 or older who received an inactivated influenza vaccine. Donor details come from another sample of the same person, matched by shared clones. This chain joins TRBV12-3 or TRBV12-4 to TRBJ2-7, with no confidently assigned D gene. The CDR3 region: CASSLAGAEYEQYF. In nucleotides, the sequence is TGTGCCAGCAGTTTAGCGGGCGCGGAGTACGAGCAGTACTTC.